The 25 T cell receptor beta chains below come from one sample, sequenced in a study of blood T cells in healthy people across ages. Alongside a J-beta primer mix, a sample-barcoded 5' primer served in a second PCR lasting roughly 6 to 11 cycles. TCRdb reanalysed the 5' RACE reads using MiXCR and keeps one entry per CDR3 protein. The sample records approximately 350,000 distinct CDR3 sequences, 52% being singletons. Specimen: blood. The receptors originated from a man aged 60 to 75 in good health.

The V gene is TRBV12-5, the J gene TRBJ2-5; D tentatively fits TRBD1 or TRBD2 (5 bases each). The V end lost 3 bases, the J end lost 5 bases, and 16 bases lay between the germline ends. Germline CDR1 and CDR2: LGHNT and FRNRAP. The CDR3 sequence is 15 residues long. CDR3: CASGLGTQNGETQYF. Written as DNA, the CDR3 is TGTGCTAGTGGTTTAGGGACCCAGAATGGGGAGACCCAGTACTTC.

At least ten counts were recorded for this clonotype. The V gene is TRBV29-1, the J gene TRBJ2-1; D call uncertain. V shed 7 bases and J shed 3 bases, with 10 bases lying between them. CDR3 size: 12 residues. In germline, CDR1 is SQVTM, CDR2 ANQGSEA. The CDR3, as DNA: TGCAGCGCCCGGACGGACTACAATGAGCAGTTCTTC. Encoded protein: CSARTDYNEQFF.

The chain employs TRBV7-8 and TRBJ1-2; 7 bases fit TRBD1. V shed 2 bases, J shed 4 bases, and the junction held 13 bases outside the gene matches. In germline, CDR1 is SGHVS, CDR2 FQNEAQ. The CDR3 loop spans 17 amino acids. CDR3 bases: TGTGCCAGCAGCTTAAGACAGGGAGGAGCACTTAGCTATGGCTACACCTTC. Amino acids: CASSLRQGGALSYGYTF.

In regard to this clonotype: Just one base apart from a much larger clone, this may be a read error. This chain joins TRBV10-3 and TRBJ1-4; a possible D gene is TRBD1 (5 bases). The V gene's germline CDR1 is ENHRY and CDR2 SYGVKD. The CDR3 runs to 15 residues. CDR3 DNA sequence: TGTGCCATCAGTGAGGACAGAGCAACTAATGGAAAACTGTTTTTT. Its protein is CAISEDRATNGKLFF.

This clonotype appeared a few times. The chain uses TRBV4-2 and TRBJ2-4, with TRBD2 matching 7 bases. The CDR3 spans 15 residues. The V gene's germline CDR1 is LGHNA and CDR2 YNFKEQ. V lost 2 bases to trimming and J lost 3 bases; unmatched junction nucleotides: 4. The CDR3 spells CASSQLGGNKNIQYF. The CDR3 DNA sequence: TGTGCCAGCAGCCAACTGGGGGGGAACAAAAACATTCAGTACTTC.

This clonotype was detected ten times or more. The rearrangement links TRBV6-6 to TRBJ2-7; TRBD1 matches at 9 bases. CDR1 is MNHNY, CDR2 SVGAGI, per germline (reference sequence). This CDR3 has 13 residues. The V and J ends lost 5 bases and 3 bases, in that order; junction bases with no gene match: 2. DNA of the CDR3: TGTGCCAGCAGTCTGGACAGGGGCTACGAGCAGTACTTC. This codes for CASSLDRGYEQYF.

The V call is TRBV4-1, the J call TRBJ1-5; 12 bases map to TRBD1. Trimming took 4 bases from V and 4 from J; bases not matched to a gene: 2. Germline CDR1 reads MGHRA; CDR2 reads YSYEKL. The CDR3 contains 15 residues. The DNA for the CDR3 is TGCGCCAGCAGCCCGGGACAGGGGGCAAATCAGCCCCAGCATTTT. This codes for CASSPGQGANQPQHF.

This clonotype was seen many times. The chain has TRBV10-3 and TRBJ2-7, with 13 nucleotides matching TRBD2. Germline CDR1 reads ENHRY; CDR2 reads SYGVKD. J gave up 4 bases and V 11 bases, and 8 bases lay outside the gene matches. The CDR3 length is 14 residues. This CDR3 reads CASRTSGGSYEQYF. The CDR3 DNA follows: TGTGCCTCCAGGACTAGCGGGGGTTCGTACGAGCAGTACTTC.

The chain employs TRBV6-5 and TRBJ2-7; TRBD2 matches at 13 bases. The J call could be wrong; TRBJ2-5 is a better fit for the DNA end. Germline-derived CDR1 and CDR2 are MNHEY and SVGAGI. CDR3 size: 15 residues. CDR3 DNA: TGTGCCAGCAGGGACGGACTAGCGGGAGCAGAGACCCAGTACTTC. This codes for CASRDGLAGAETQYF.

This rearrangement joins TRBV28 to TRBJ1-1, with unresolved D. CDR1 is MDHEN and CDR2 is SYDVKM in the germline V gene. This CDR3 spans 13 amino acids. The V gene lost 5 bases and the J gene lost 5 bases, with 12 bases spanning the gap. This chain's CDR3 is CASSPSGGTEAFF. The CDR3 DNA reads TGTGCCAGCAGTCCCTCCGGTGGAACTGAAGCTTTCTTT.

The V call is TRBV6-2 or TRBV6-3, the J call TRBJ2-3; no definite D call. Germline V gene sequence: CDR1 MNHEY, CDR2 SVGEGT. V was trimmed by 5 bases and J by 2 bases, leaving 17 bases between them. This CDR3 has 16 amino acids. The CDR3 coding sequence is TGTGCCAGCAGTGCCGAAGCCGATTTCCCCACAGATACGCAGTATTTT. Protein sequence: CASSAEADFPTDTQYF.

The CDR3 bases are TGTGCCATTAGGGAGGGGGCAGAGCAGTACTTC. Translation: CAIREGAEQYF. This chain joins TRBV10-3 and TRBJ2-7; D tentatively fits TRBD1 or TRBD2 (7 bases each). The length of the CDR3 is 11 residues. Germline CDR1 ENHRY, CDR2 SYGVKD. V lost 9 bases and J lost 7, with 13 bases in between.

The V and J genes are TRBV21-1 and TRBJ2-4. TRBV21-1 is a documented pseudogene. This CDR3 contains 17 residues. DNA for the CDR3: TGTGCCAGCAGCAAAGCGCCCCTTCACCCTGCCAAAAACATTCAGTACTTC. It codes for CASSKAPLHPAKNIQYF.

This clonotype occurred a few times. The CDR3 loop is CASSLMGDSTGELFF. CDR3 in DNA: TGTGCCAGCAGCTTAATGGGGGACAGCACCGGGGAGCTGTTTTTT. The chain uses TRBV7-3 and TRBJ2-2; 7 bases agree with TRBD1. Germline V gives CDR1 SGHTA, CDR2 FQGTGA. J was trimmed by 4 bases and V by 1 base; bases with no gene match: 3. The CDR3 is 15 residues long.

Concerning this clonotype: This may stem from a read error, because a much larger clone lies one nucleotide away. The rearrangement joins TRBV6-1 to TRBJ2-1, with unresolved D. Germline V gives CDR1 MNHNS, CDR2 SASEGT. This CDR3 comprises 14 residues. CDR3 sequence: CASREASSNNEQFF. For the CDR3, the DNA is TGTGCCAGCCGTGAAGCGAGCAGTAACAATGAGCAGTTCTTC.

This chain connects TRBV9 to TRBJ2-5, with D possibly being TRBD1 (5 bases). This CDR3 is 13 amino acids long. Per germline, CDR1 SGDLS and CDR2 YYNGEE. Trimming took 1 base from V and 5 from J, leaving 9 bases between them. In DNA form, the CDR3 reads TGTGCCAGCAGCGTACAGGGATCGGAGACCCAGTACTTC. Protein product: CASSVQGSETQYF.

The rearrangement joins TRBV4-2 to TRBJ2-3; TRBD2 agrees at 11 bases. The CDR3 contains 15 residues. Germline V gene data show CDR1 as LGHNA and CDR2 as YNFKEQ. V lost 6 bases to trimming and J lost 4 bases; unmatched junction nucleotides: 6. CDR3 protein: CASSVSGGAADTQYF. The CDR3 DNA is TGTGCCAGCAGTGTTAGCGGGGGGGCGGCAGATACGCAGTATTTT.

Comments on this clonotype: A much more abundant neighbour one base away suggests this may be a read error. The chain couples TRBV12-3 or TRBV12-4 to TRBJ2-5, with unresolved D. V gave up 6 bases and J gave up 11 bases, with 16 bases separating them. The CDR3 is 12 residues long. The CDR3 bases are TGTGCCAGCAGGCAAAATAACAATGAGCAGTACTTC. Its protein is CASRQNNNEQYF.

This clonotype was counted only a few times. A much larger clone is a single base away; this may be a read error. The chain combines TRBV6-5 with TRBJ1-2; D uncertain. V was pared by 0 bases and J by 2 bases, with 1 base between. CDR1 and CDR2 (germline): MNHEY, SVGAGI. This CDR3 comprises 12 residues. DNA for the CDR3: TGTGCCAGCAGTTACTCGAACTATGGCTACACCTTC. Translation: CASSYSNYGYTF.

The chain couples TRBV12-3 or TRBV12-4 to TRBJ2-4, with unresolved D. V dropped 4 bases and J dropped 13 bases, with 17 bases sitting between them. CDR3 length: 13 amino acids. In DNA form, the CDR3 reads TGTGCCAGCAGTTCAGATAACTCGGGTGAGCAGTACTTC. Its translation is CASSSDNSGEQYF.

The V gene is TRBV7-2, the J gene TRBJ2-3; weak D call: TRBD2 (7 bases). V shed 1 base and J shed 7 bases, with 12 bases lying between them. Germline V lookup: CDR1 SGHTA, CDR2 FQGNSA. CDR3 size: 14 residues. CDR3 amino acids: CASSLGGGPNTQYF. CDR3 DNA: TGTGCCAGCAGCTTAGGGGGGGGGCCGAATACGCAGTATTTT.

This clonotype turned up a few times. The chain uses TRBV4-3 and TRBJ2-7; D might be TRBD2 (6 bases). Germline CDR1 LGHNA, CDR2 YSLEER. The V and J ends lost 2 bases and 5 bases respectively, with 13 bases between them. There are 14 residues in the CDR3. The CDR3 sequence: CASSQRPLADEQYF. The CDR3 DNA reads as TGCGCCAGCAGCCAACGCCCTTTAGCGGACGAGCAGTACTTC.

V gene TRBV7-9 combines with J gene TRBJ1-2; the match to TRBD1 covers 8 bases. Germline-derived CDR1 and CDR2 are SEHNR and FQNEAQ (reference sequence). Trimming removed 7 bases from V and 0 bases from J; junction bases left unmatched: 7. The CDR3 runs 15 residues. CDR3 sequence: CASTTGGVPNYGYTF. DNA of the CDR3: TGTGCCAGCACCACAGGGGGGGTTCCTAACTATGGCTACACCTTC.

This clonotype was counted between two and nine times. CDR3 in DNA: TGTGCCAGCAGTTACTCTGGCGGAGGAGGAGAGACCCAGTACTTC. Translated, it gives CASSYSGGGGETQYF. The rearrangement uses TRBV6-5 and TRBJ2-5, with TRBD2 as a possible D gene (5 bases). Trimming took 0 bases from V and 4 from J, leaving 12 bases between them. CDR1 and CDR2 from the germline V gene are MNHEY and SVGAGI. The CDR3 spans 15 residues.

This chain links TRBV7-9 with TRBJ2-5, with 9 bases lining up with TRBD1. CDR3 length: 15 residues. Germline V gene lookup returns CDR1 SEHNR and CDR2 FQNEAQ (reference sequence). V dropped 7 bases and J dropped 11; count of bases not matched to a gene: 17. This chain's CDR3 is CASTSNRGPNNEQYF. DNA for the CDR3: TGTGCCAGCACCTCCAACAGGGGGCCTAACAATGAGCAGTACTTC.